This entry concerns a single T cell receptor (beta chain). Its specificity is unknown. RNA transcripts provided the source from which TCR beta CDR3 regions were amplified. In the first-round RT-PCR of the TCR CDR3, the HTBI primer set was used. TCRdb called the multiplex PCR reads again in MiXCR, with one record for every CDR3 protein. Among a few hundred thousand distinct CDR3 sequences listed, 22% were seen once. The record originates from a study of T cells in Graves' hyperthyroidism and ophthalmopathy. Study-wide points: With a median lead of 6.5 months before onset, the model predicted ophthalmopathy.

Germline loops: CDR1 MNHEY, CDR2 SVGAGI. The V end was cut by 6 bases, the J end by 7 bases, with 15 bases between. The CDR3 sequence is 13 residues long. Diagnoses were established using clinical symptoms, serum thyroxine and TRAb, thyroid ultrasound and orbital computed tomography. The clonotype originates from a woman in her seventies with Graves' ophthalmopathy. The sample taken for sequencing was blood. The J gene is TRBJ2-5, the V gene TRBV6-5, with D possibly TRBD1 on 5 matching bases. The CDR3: CASRGLVGSTQYF. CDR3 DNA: TGTGCCAGCAGGGGGCTAGTTGGTTCGACCCAGTACTTC.